This T cell receptor beta chain was identified in a study of T cells in women clearing cervical HPV infection. Study results and caveats: CIN3+ cases had significantly higher TCR repertoire richness than controls, but evenness did not differ. Cases carried less TRBV6-7 than controls: roughly 0.12% versus 0.17%. Richness differences could reflect unmeasured T-cell content per sample.

Genomic DNA, averaging roughly 1,200 ng per sample, yielded TCR beta CDR3 via immunoSEQ. Profiled with immunoSEQ multiplex PCR; TCRdb holds only in-frame clones, not every one. There are 25,000 to 35,000 clones in the sample, with 20% to 25% held by the top ten. This CDR3 has 14 amino acids. V was clipped by 7 bases and J by 4 bases; unmatched bases: 6. Germline V gene lookup returns CDR1 SNHLY and CDR2 FYNNEI. With regard to this clone: Its antigen is unidentified. The observed sequence ends 3 residues before the CDR3 terminus, with the missing tail filled in from the germline J gene.

The material sequenced was blood buffy coat. The chain couples TRBV2 to TRBJ2-2, with TRBD2 matching over 7 bases. The receptor comes from a woman between 18 and 70 years old with a cervical HPV16 infection that either progressed to CIN3+ or cleared (not recorded which). The CDR3 reads CASIGGSSTGELFF. The sequenced CDR3 bases are TGTGCCAGCATTGGCGGGAGTAGCACCGGGGAG. The full variable domain, in which reference TRBV2 and TRBJ2-2 provide the parts outside the CDR3, is EPEVTQTPSHQVTQMGQEVILRCVPISNHLYFYWYRQILGQKVEFLVSFYNNEISEKSEIFDDQFSVERPDGSNFTLKIRSTKLEDSAMYFCASIGGSSTGELFFGEGSRLTVL.